Detailed here is one T cell receptor beta chain. The clone's antigen remains unknown. Base qualities are not at hand, and no much larger clone is one base apart. This entry belongs to a study of T cell responses to AZD1222 COVID-19 vaccine (dated by TCRdb to the early 2020s). Turning to the overall study: AZD1222 recipients with second doses at about 4 weeks or about 12 weeks were pooled, because spike-specific TCR depth and breadth did not differ between schedules. A total of 230 to 250 trial participants underwent TCR sequencing, of whom more than 200 had received two doses of AZD1222 and around 25 had received two doses of the MenACWY control vaccine. Trial participants were enrolled by age into subgroups of 18-55, 56-69 and 70-plus years, and roughly 160, 29 and 62 TCR-sequenced participants, respectively, were included in these subgroups.

For CDR1 and CDR2, the germline V gene lists SGHAT and FQNNGV. Trimming takes 5 bases off V and 10 bases off J; junction bases not matched to a gene: 4. From its cysteine to its phenylalanine, the CDR3 spans 14 amino acids. Only CDR3 DNA is held: 42 bases, read in frame from base 1. The CDR3 regions of human TCRbeta chains were analyzed by immunosequencing. The original pipeline was this. Repertoire TCRs were matched against a reference library of SARS-CoV-2-specific TCRs generated with the MIRA antigen-specificity platform. Breadth meant the fraction of unique TCRs that were SARS-CoV-2-associated, whereas depth meant the fraction of total T cells that were SARS-CoV-2-associated. Each spike-specific TCR was assigned to its reactive spike region and to a CD4 or CD8 class using the MIRA data. Log10-transformed breadth and depth values were compared by one-way ANOVA with Sidak's multiple comparisons tests. The source is immuneACCESS, and TCRdb retained only in-frame sequences with V and J called. Part of the clones is not carried over; for the studies checked, unresolved V genes explain less than half of this, and the remainder is unexplained. That table is the source of V, J and clone size, and D and trimming were worked out from the DNA. This sample lists about 82,000 clones; approximately 90% were detected once. The ten largest clones capture less than 7.5% of the sample.

Study-wide findings and limitations: Reportedly, almost half of the unique spike-specific TCRs recognized epitopes lying outside the regions that are mutated in the B.1.351 and B.1.1.7 variants. Vaccine-associated CD4 TCRs spanned the whole spike protein, with dominant responses in regions 160-218 and 743-854. Conclusions about previously exposed vaccinees are limited because only five to seven AZD1222 recipients were SARS-CoV-2 seropositive at baseline. No day 14 peak-response samples were available, so repertoires were characterized only after the peak T cell response. The 56-69-year group was small, and its depth increase did not reach significance, likely because of low power. Spike-specific TCR breadth and depth rose significantly after two AZD1222 doses compared with day 0 and with MenACWY recipients. Participants were mostly white British and included more females than males, and it was suggested by the authors that clonal diversity may have been underestimated.

The time point label of this sample denotes: baseline before first vaccination. Vaccinee samples were obtained from the UK trials COV001 and COV002, which included a single-blind randomized controlled phase 2/3 trial of AZD1222 (ChAdOx1 nCoV-19) in healthy adults. For TCRbeta chain sequencing, PBMC samples were collected from trial participants at day 0 and at day 28 after the second dose. Recombination connected TRBV11-2 to TRBJ2-1; 14 bases in the junction line up with TRBD2. This clonotype was obtained from an adult in good health. Sequencing was performed on peripheral blood, taken on day 0 of AZD1222 vaccination. In nucleotide form, the sequence is TGTGCCAGCAGCCGGACTAGCGGGGGGCCCGAGCAGTTCTTC. It translates to CASSRTSGGPEQFF.